Listed below are T cell receptor beta chains from one sample, sequenced in a study of T-cell reconstitution after alpha-beta-depleted transplantation in children. TCRdb re-analysed the PCR reads in MiXCR, keeping a single row per CDR3 protein. The table records approximately 130,000 distinct CDR3 sequences, roughly 10% of them present only once. This specimen consisted of PBMCs, mostly from graft donor cells, obtained 180 days after TCRalphabeta/CD19-depleted stem cell transplant. The origin of the receptors is a girl under three years old who had a stem cell transplant for combined immunodeficiency, so the T cells may come from the graft donor. CDR3s include the opening cysteine and the closing phenylalanine or tryptophan. Each record gives: clone size, D gene, J gene, V gene, CDR3 protein, CDR3 DNA. A D gene is named only where the DNA matches it firmly. Size values are once, few and many counts, or a class for expanded clones, and some rows have none.

.,.,TRBJ1-1,TRBV7-2,CASSWTAKTEAFF,TGTGCCAGCAGCTGGACAGCGAAGACTGAAGCTTTCTTT
.,.,TRBJ2-5,TRBV5-1,CASSLDTQQVLQQTQYF,TGCGCCAGCAGCTTGGATACCCAGCAAGTCCTCCAACAGACCCAGTACTTC
once,.,TRBJ1-1,TRBV13,CASSPGLTWWSEAFF,TGTGCCAGCAGCCCCGGCCTGACCTGGTGGTCTGAAGCTTTCTTT
few,TRBD1,TRBJ2-5,TRBV11-1,CASSPPLAWTGLFETQYF,TGTGCCAGCAGCCCGCCGCTTGCCTGGACAGGGCTTTTCGAGACCCAGTACTTC
few,.,TRBJ2-7,TRBV5-1,CASSFDSPYEQYF,TGCGCCAGCAGCTTTGATAGCCCCTACGAGCAGTACTTC
.,TRBD1,TRBJ1-2,TRBV10-3,CAISPGGWYGYTF,TGTGCCATCAGTCCAGGGGGCTGGTATGGCTACACCTTC
.,.,TRBJ2-6,TRBV2,CASSVGGANVLTF,TGTGCCAGCAGTGTGGGGGGGGCCAACGTCCTGACTTTC
.,.,TRBJ1-1,TRBV10-3,CAISESGQNTEAFF,TGTGCCATCAGTGAGTCCGGACAGAACACTGAAGCTTTCTTT
few,.,TRBJ2-1,TRBV20-1,CSARAVSYNEQFF,TGCAGTGCTAGAGCGGTGTCCTACAATGAGCAGTTCTTC
.,.,TRBJ2-1,TRBV7-8,CASSPRRFTGNEQFF,TGTGCCAGCAGCCCGCGCCGGTTTACGGGCAATGAGCAGTTCTTC
.,TRBD1,TRBJ2-7,TRBV6-1,CASRVYSGTGPYEQYF,TGTGCCAGCAGAGTTTACTCCGGGACAGGTCCCTACGAGCAGTACTTC
.,TRBD1,TRBJ1-4,TRBV6-2/TRBV6-3,CASSYSRTGRLSATNEKLFF,TGTGCCAGCAGTTACTCCCGGACAGGACGTCTTTCGGCAACTAATGAAAAACTGTTTTTT
.,.,TRBJ2-2,TRBV7-9,CASSPRGRSGELFF,TGTGCCAGCAGCCCGCGCGGTAGATCCGGGGAGCTGTTTTTT
many,.,TRBJ2-2,TRBV5-1,CASSLWANTGELFF,TGCGCCAGCAGCTTGTGGGCGAACACCGGGGAGCTGTTTTTT
few,TRBD2,TRBJ2-1,TRBV29-1,CSALGLAYLSYNEQFF,TGCAGCGCCTTGGGACTAGCGTACCTATCCTACAATGAGCAGTTCTTC
.,TRBD2,TRBJ2-7,TRBV11-3,CASSLGGILTYEQYF,TGTGCCAGCAGCCTCGGGGGGATTCTGACCTACGAGCAGTACTTC
.,.,TRBJ2-3,TRBV7-2,CASSLGPQGWATDTQYF,TGTGCCAGCAGCTTAGGGCCCCAGGGCTGGGCGACAGATACGCAGTATTTT
many,.,TRBJ2-3,TRBV3-1,CASSPGRASTDTQYF,TGTGCCAGCAGCCCGGGGAGAGCTAGCACAGATACGCAGTATTTT
.,.,TRBJ1-1,TRBV20-1,CSAREYEAFF,TGCAGTGCTAGAGAGTATGAAGCTTTCTTT
few,TRBD1,TRBJ2-3,TRBV29-1,CSGVTGGADTQYF,TGCAGCGGTGTGACAGGGGGTGCAGATACGCAGTATTTT
many,.,TRBJ1-1,TRBV7-2,CASSPKNTEAFF,TGTGCCAGCAGCCCCAAGAACACTGAAGCTTTCTTT
.,TRBD1,TRBJ2-7,TRBV24-1,CATSDFGPTGSDEQYF,TGTGCCACCAGTGACTTTGGACCGACAGGGAGCGACGAGCAGTACTTC
.,.,TRBJ2-5,TRBV12-3/TRBV12-4,CASSLGPSGLETQYF,TGTGCCAGCAGTTTGGGGCCGTCAGGGTTGGAGACCCAGTACTTC
.,TRBD1,TRBJ2-1,TRBV5-8,CASSSDRGNYNEQFF,TGTGCCAGCAGCTCGGACAGGGGAAATTACAATGAGCAGTTCTTC
.,.,TRBJ1-4,TRBV6-7,CASSNNRIGGEKLFF,TGTGCCAGCAGTAACAACAGGATTGGGGGTGAAAAACTGTTTTTT
.,.,TRBJ1-2,TRBV20-1,CSATGDYGYTF,TGCAGTGCTACAGGGGACTATGGCTACACCTTC
.,.,TRBJ2-2,TRBV6-2/TRBV6-3,CASSTDAGELFF,TGTGCCAGCAGCACCGACGCCGGGGAGCTGTTTTTT
many,.,TRBJ2-7,TRBV19,CASSFAGPSYEQYF,TGTGCCAGTAGCTTTGCGGGACCCTCCTACGAGCAGTACTTC
few,.,TRBJ2-1,TRBV6-2/TRBV6-3,CASSTGYEQFF,TGTGCCAGCAGTACCGGATATGAGCAGTTCTTC
many,.,TRBJ2-5,TRBV28,CASSLWRGPDQETQYF,TGTGCCAGCAGTTTATGGAGGGGCCCGGACCAAGAGACCCAGTACTTC
.,.,TRBJ2-7,TRBV28,CASSLGFSYEQYF,TGTGCCAGCAGTTTAGGGTTCTCCTACGAGCAGTACTTC
few,.,TRBJ2-7,TRBV20-1,CSAPWGTVYEQYF,TGCAGTGCTCCGTGGGGTACAGTCTACGAGCAGTACTTC
few,.,TRBJ2-3,TRBV4-3,CASSQFLRGNTQYF,TGCGCCAGCAGCCAATTCCTTAGGGGAAATACGCAGTATTTT
few,.,TRBJ1-6,TRBV4-3,CASSQVRTDSPLHF,TGCGCCAGCAGCCAAGTAAGGACGGATTCACCCCTCCACTTT